Listed here are 27 T cell receptor beta chains from one sample, sequenced in a study of CD4 T cells in relation to SARS-CoV-2 and coronaviruses. Data came from immunoSEQ multiplex PCR; TCRdb stores just in-frame clones and leaves some out. Here the sample spans some 19,000 clones, roughly three quarters being singletons. CD4+ T cells from unexposed donors were obtained before the COVID-19 pandemic (2011-2018). After more than eight days of culture, CD4+ T cells were isolated. These receptors' targets are unknown. Sequencing was carried out using CD4+ T cells from PBMCs, cultured in vitro. Receptor source: a human donor in good health.

The chain links TRBV7-8 to TRBJ1-1; weak D call: TRBD1 (6 bases). V dropped 6 bases and J dropped 3 bases, with 14 bases sitting between them. Germline V gives CDR1 SGHVS, CDR2 FQNEAQ. The CDR3 has 14 residues. CDR3 sequence reads: CASRAGQKDTEAFF. In nucleotides, the CDR3 is TGTGCCAGCAGGGCGGGACAAAAGGACACTGAAGCTTTCTTT.

This sequence joins TRBV18 and TRBJ2-5; no definite D call. V shed 0 bases and J shed 5 bases, with 7 bases lying between them. CDR3 length: 13 residues. Germline CDR1 is KGHSH and CDR2 is LQKENI. This chain's CDR3 is CASSPPIAETQYF. CDR3 nucleotide sequence: TGTGCCAGCTCACCACCTATCGCGGAGACCCAGTACTTC.

The CDR3 loop is CASSPDMGGTEAFF. CDR3 coding DNA: TGCGCCAGCAGCCCCGACATGGGCGGCACTGAAGCTTTCTTT. The chain combines TRBV5-1 with TRBJ1-1; no clear D gene. This CDR3 contains 14 residues. Germline assignment: CDR1 SGHRS and CDR2 YFSETQ. The ends were cut back, 4 bases at V and 4 bases at J, with 14 bases in the middle.

The chain couples TRBV29-1 to TRBJ2-7, with D possibly matching TRBD2 (7 bases). The V and J ends lost 0 bases and 6 bases respectively, with 12 bases between them. Germline loops: CDR1 SQVTM, CDR2 ANQGSEA. This CDR3 comprises 13 residues. The CDR3 sequence: CSVEERGGFEQYF. In DNA form, the CDR3 reads TGCAGCGTTGAAGAGAGGGGGGGATTCGAGCAGTACTTC.

This CDR3 is CASRARDRGLSTEAFF. For the CDR3, the DNA is TGTGCCAGCAGGGCCCGGGACAGGGGGCTAAGCACTGAAGCTTTCTTT. This chain links TRBV13 with TRBJ1-1; TRBD1 aligns across 12 bases. The CDR3 is 16 amino acids. The germline CDR1 and CDR2 sequences are PRHDT and FYEKMQ (reference sequence). The trim removed 6 bases at V and 4 bases at J, leaving 9 bases unmatched.

V usage is TRBV27 and J usage is TRBJ1-1; the D gene is possibly TRBD1 (5 bases). Between the trimmed V and J ends, which lost 4 bases and 7 bases, there was a span of 22 bases. The CDR3 is made up of 16 amino acids. Germline CDR1 and CDR2: MNHEY and SMNVEV (reference sequence). CDR3 region: CASSSPIGGIHGEAFF. CDR3 bases: TGTGCCAGCAGTTCCCCCATCGGGGGAATTCACGGTGAAGCTTTCTTT.

The V call is TRBV19, the J call TRBJ1-5, with TRBD1 identical over 10 bases. The length of the CDR3 is 15 residues. J was trimmed by 5 bases and V by 7 bases; bases with no gene match: 8. The germline CDR1 and CDR2 sequences are LNHDA and SQIVND (reference sequence). Here the CDR3 DNA reads TGTGCCAGTAAAGGGGACAGGGGAGGCGATCAGCCCCAGCATTTT. This encodes CASKGDRGGDQPQHF.

The gene calls are TRBV11-2 and TRBJ2-7; D gene ambiguous. The CDR3 runs to 17 residues. V lost 5 bases and J lost 2, with 22 bases in between. Germline V gene data show CDR1 as SGHAT and CDR2 as FQNNGV. For the CDR3, the DNA is TGTGCCAGCAGCAACCCGGTTGCCCGGACGCCTACCTACGAGCAGTACTTC. The encoded protein is CASSNPVARTPTYEQYF.

This chain connects TRBV19 to TRBJ2-7, with 8 nucleotides matching TRBD1. The V and J ends lost 2 bases and 4 bases, in that order; junction bases with no gene match: 7. The CDR3 contains 15 residues. The germline V gene has CDR1 LNHDA and CDR2 SQIVND (reference sequence). In DNA form, the CDR3 reads TGTGCCAGTAGTATATCTGGACAGGGATCGTACGAGCAGTACTTC. Protein sequence: CASSISGQGSYEQYF.

The chain couples TRBV24-1 to TRBJ2-1; 7 nucleotides match TRBD2. Losses at the gene ends were 3 bases for V and 2 bases for J; bases not matched to a gene: 3. The CDR3 has 15 amino acids. Per germline, CDR1 KGHDR and CDR2 SFDVKD. CDR3 DNA sequence: TGTGCCACCAGTGATCCTAGCGGAGCCTACAATGAGCAGTTCTTC. Amino acids: CATSDPSGAYNEQFF.

The chain's CDR3 is CASSLVTGGLLYNEQFF. The CDR3, as DNA: TGTGCCAGCAGCTTGGTCACAGGGGGCTTACTGTACAATGAGCAGTTCTTC. The chain couples TRBV7-6 to TRBJ2-1, with 9 bases fitting TRBD1. This CDR3 comprises 17 residues. Losses at the gene ends were 3 bases for V and 4 bases for J; bases not matched to a gene: 10. Germline CDR1 is SGHVS and CDR2 is FNYEAQ.

The rearrangement uses TRBV7-9 and TRBJ1-2; perhaps TRBD1 as D (6 bases). Deletions cut 1 base from V and 4 bases from J, with 22 bases between. The germline V gene has CDR1 SEHNR and CDR2 FQNEAQ (reference sequence). The CDR3 is made up of 18 amino acids. CDR3 residues: CASSLGGAGWNVGYGYTF. DNA of the CDR3: TGTGCCAGCAGCTTAGGGGGGGCAGGGTGGAACGTCGGCTATGGCTACACCTTC.

The chain couples TRBV19 to TRBJ1-3; no clear D gene. The CDR3 has 17 residues. From germline, CDR1 is LNHDA and CDR2 SQIVND (reference sequence). V was pared by 2 bases and J by 0 bases, with 14 bases between. The CDR3 sequence: CASSIFARGSSGNTIYF. In DNA form, the CDR3 reads TGTGCCAGTAGTATATTCGCGCGGGGATCCTCTGGAAACACCATATATTTT. The full variable domain, completed using reference TRBV19 and TRBJ1-3, is DGGITQSPKYLFRKEGQNVTLSCEQNLNHDAMYWYRQDPGQGLRLIYYSQIVNDFQKGDIAEGYSVSREKKESFPLTVTSAQKNPTAFYLCASSIFARGSSGNTIYFGEGSWLTVV.

This chain connects TRBV5-8 to TRBJ2-7; possibly TRBD2 for D (6 bases). The ends were cut back, 1 base at V and 6 bases at J, with 14 bases in the middle. The length of the CDR3 is 14 residues. Germline loops: CDR1 SGHTS, CDR2 YDEGEE. The CDR3 protein is CASSLFSSGSEQYF. DNA of the CDR3: TGTGCCAGCAGCTTGTTTAGTAGCGGTAGCGAGCAGTACTTC.

This clone was picked up one time. The rearrangement uses TRBV6-1 and TRBJ2-7, with TRBD2 matching over 10 bases. This CDR3 has 15 amino acids. Germline V CDR1 and CDR2: MNHNS, SASEGT. The trim removed 7 bases at V and 6 bases at J, leaving 12 bases unmatched. For the CDR3, the DNA is TGTGCCAGCACCCCTGGTGGGCTAGCGGGAGTCGAGCAGTACTTC. It is translated as CASTPGGLAGVEQYF.

In DNA form, the CDR3 reads TGCGCCAGCAGCGTAACAGGGTTCTCCTACGAGCAGTACTTC. Translation: CASSVTGFSYEQYF. The V gene is TRBV5-1, the J gene TRBJ2-7, with D possibly matching TRBD1 (6 bases). This CDR3 spans 14 amino acids. Germline CDR1 SGHRS, CDR2 YFSETQ. V lost 4 bases and J lost 0, with 11 bases in between.

The chain carries TRBV7-3 and TRBJ2-1; 14 bases agree with TRBD2. The V gene's germline CDR1 is SGHTA and CDR2 FQGTGA. The CDR3 is 14 residues long. Trimming took 6 bases from V and 10 from J; bases not matched to a gene: 5. The CDR3 protein is CASSAGLAGVEQFF. CDR3 nucleotide sequence: TGTGCCAGCAGTGCGGGACTAGCGGGAGTCGAGCAGTTCTTC.

The V and J genes are TRBV6-5 and TRBJ2-7; a weak D match, TRBD2 (7 bases). CDR3 length equals 15 residues. From germline, CDR1 is MNHEY and CDR2 SVGAGI. Trimming shortened V by 7 bases and J by 3 bases, and 19 bases separated the two germline ends. The CDR3 here is CASTERGGAGYEQYF. The DNA of the CDR3 is TGTGCCAGCACCGAACGAGGGGGGGCGGGCTACGAGCAGTACTTC.

The chain combines TRBV11-3 with TRBJ1-1; no definite D call. From germline, CDR1 is SGHNT and CDR2 YENEEA. V shed 3 bases and J shed 4 bases, with 9 bases lying between them. The CDR3 is 13 amino acids. DNA for the CDR3: TGTGCCAGCAGCTTTAATATGGGCACTGAAGCTTTCTTT. Its protein product is CASSFNMGTEAFF.

The J gene is TRBJ1-5, the V gene TRBV3-1 (or the pseudogene TRBV3-2); the D is unclear. V was clipped by 5 bases and J by 0 bases, with 11 bases between them. CDR1 and CDR2 from the germline V gene are LGHDT and YNNKEL (reference sequence). The CDR3 is 15 residues long. CDR3 residues: CASSLKGNSNQPQHF. DNA for the CDR3: TGTGCCAGCAGCTTAAAGGGAAATAGCAATCAGCCCCAGCATTTT.

This chain connects TRBV10-2 to TRBJ2-1, with 12 bases fitting TRBD2. From germline, CDR1 is WSHSY and CDR2 SAAADI. The CDR3 is 15 residues long. V shed 8 bases, J shed 2 bases, and the junction held 4 bases outside the gene matches. DNA of the CDR3: TGCGCCAGCGGCCGGACTAGCGGGACCTACAATGAGCAGTTCTTC. Protein product: CASGRTSGTYNEQFF.

This chain connects TRBV6-5 to TRBJ1-6; TRBD1 might be the D (5 bases). The CDR3 is 12 residues long. Germline-derived CDR1 and CDR2 are MNHEY and SVGAGI. Trimming took off 6 bases at V and 9 bases at J, with 9 bases between the two ends. The chain's CDR3 is CASRAGISPLHF. CDR3 bases: TGTGCCAGCAGGGCAGGGATTTCACCCCTCCACTTT.

The chain links TRBV27 to TRBJ2-7; D not certain. The germline V gene encodes CDR1 MNHEY and CDR2 SMNVEV (reference sequence). The V end was cut by 2 bases, the J end by 4 bases, with 15 bases between. The CDR3 is 15 residues long. CDR3 bases: TGTGCCAGCAGTTTAAAAGCAGTGGTAATTTACGAGCAGTACTTC. This gives the protein CASSLKAVVIYEQYF.

The V call is TRBV13, the J call TRBJ2-2; no reliable D call. There are 11 residues in the CDR3. Germline loops: CDR1 PRHDT, CDR2 FYEKMQ (reference sequence). The V end was cut by 2 bases, the J end by 8 bases, with 3 bases between. The CDR3 nucleotides are TGTGCCAGCAGCTTAAGAGGGGAGCTGTTTTTT. It codes for CASSLRGELFF.

V gene TRBV3-1 (or the pseudogene TRBV3-2) combines with J gene TRBJ2-1; D ambiguous. V shed 1 base and J shed 6 bases, with 7 bases lying between them. The germline V gene encodes CDR1 LGHDT and CDR2 YNNKEL (reference sequence). The CDR3 sequence is 13 residues long. The CDR3 spells CASSQAQTNEQFF. CDR3 nucleotide sequence: TGTGCCAGCAGCCAAGCTCAGACCAATGAGCAGTTCTTC.

The chain uses TRBV9 and TRBJ2-2, with 13 positions matching TRBD2. V gave up 0 bases and J gave up 5 bases; unmatched junction bases: 7. This CDR3 has 18 residues. CDR1 and CDR2 from the germline V gene are SGDLS and YYNGEE. The CDR3 bases are TGTGCCAGCAGCGTAGCTACTAGCGGGAGGGCTGGTACCGGGGAGCTGTTTTTT. It encodes CASSVATSGRAGTGELFF.

The V gene is TRBV18, the J gene TRBJ1-2; D call uncertain. The CDR3 spans 16 residues. Trimming took off 6 bases at V and 0 bases at J, with 17 bases between the two ends. Germline assignment: CDR1 KGHSH and CDR2 LQKENI. This chain's CDR3 is CASSLDGILANYGYTF. CDR3 in DNA: TGTGCCAGCTCGTTGGACGGTATCTTAGCTAACTATGGCTACACCTTC.